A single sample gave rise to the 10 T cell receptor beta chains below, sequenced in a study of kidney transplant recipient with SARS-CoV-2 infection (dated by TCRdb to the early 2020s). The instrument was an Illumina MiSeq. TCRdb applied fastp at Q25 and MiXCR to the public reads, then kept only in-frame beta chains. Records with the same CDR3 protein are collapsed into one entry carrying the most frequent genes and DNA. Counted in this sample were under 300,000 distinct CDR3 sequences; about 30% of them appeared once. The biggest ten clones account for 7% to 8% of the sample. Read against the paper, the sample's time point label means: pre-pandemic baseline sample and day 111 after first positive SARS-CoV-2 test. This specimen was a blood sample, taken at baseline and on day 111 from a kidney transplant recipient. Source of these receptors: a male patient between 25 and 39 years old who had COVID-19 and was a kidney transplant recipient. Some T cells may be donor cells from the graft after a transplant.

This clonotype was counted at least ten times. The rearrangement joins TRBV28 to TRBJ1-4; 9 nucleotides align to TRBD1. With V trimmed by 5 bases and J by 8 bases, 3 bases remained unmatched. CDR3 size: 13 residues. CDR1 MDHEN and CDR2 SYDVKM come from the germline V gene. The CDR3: CASSGTGREKLFF. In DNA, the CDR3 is TGTGCCAGCAGTGGGACAGGGAGAGAAAAACTGTTTTTT.

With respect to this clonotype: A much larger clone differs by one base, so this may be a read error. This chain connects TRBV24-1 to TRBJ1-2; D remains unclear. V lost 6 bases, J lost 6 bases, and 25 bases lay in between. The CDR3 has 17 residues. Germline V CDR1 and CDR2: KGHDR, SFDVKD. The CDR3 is CATSWLFSTRKTDGYTF. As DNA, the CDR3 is TGTGCCACCAGTTGGTTATTTAGTACCAGAAAGACCGATGGCTACACCTTC.

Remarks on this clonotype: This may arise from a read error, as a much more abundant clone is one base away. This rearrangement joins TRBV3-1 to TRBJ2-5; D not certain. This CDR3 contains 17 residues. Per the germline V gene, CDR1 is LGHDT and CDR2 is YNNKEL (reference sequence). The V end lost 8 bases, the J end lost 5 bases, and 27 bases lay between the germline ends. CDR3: CASGNVFPISFSETQYF. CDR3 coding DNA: TGTGCCAGCGGCAATGTATTTCCCATTTCTTTCTCTGAGACCCAGTACTTC.

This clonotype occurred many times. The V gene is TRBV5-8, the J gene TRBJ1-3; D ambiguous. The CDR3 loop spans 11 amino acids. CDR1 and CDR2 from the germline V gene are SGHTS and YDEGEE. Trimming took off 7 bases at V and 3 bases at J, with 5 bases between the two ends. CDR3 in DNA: TGTGCCAGCGGTTTTGGAAACACCATATATTTT. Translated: CASGFGNTIYF. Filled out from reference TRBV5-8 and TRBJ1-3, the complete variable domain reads EAGVTQSPTHLIKTRGQQATLRCSPISGHTSVYWYQQALGLGLQFLLWYDEGEERNRGNFPPRFSGRQFPNYSSELNVNALELEDSALYLCASGFGNTIYFGEGSWLTVV.

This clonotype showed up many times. The CDR3: CASSYGSTAGKTYGYTF. In nucleotides, the CDR3 is TGTGCCAGCAGTTATGGCAGCACAGCAGGAAAGACCTATGGCTACACCTTC. The V gene is TRBV12-3 or TRBV12-4, the J gene TRBJ1-2, with D unclear. Trimming left V 4 bases short and J 4 bases short, with 22 bases between. The length of the CDR3 is 17 residues.

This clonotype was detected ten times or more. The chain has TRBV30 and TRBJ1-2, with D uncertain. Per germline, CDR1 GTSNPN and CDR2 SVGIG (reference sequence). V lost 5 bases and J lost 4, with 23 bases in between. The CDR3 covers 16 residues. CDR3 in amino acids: CAWATLRYRKTYGYTF. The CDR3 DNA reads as TGTGCCTGGGCTACCTTGCGTTATAGAAAGACCTATGGCTACACCTTC.

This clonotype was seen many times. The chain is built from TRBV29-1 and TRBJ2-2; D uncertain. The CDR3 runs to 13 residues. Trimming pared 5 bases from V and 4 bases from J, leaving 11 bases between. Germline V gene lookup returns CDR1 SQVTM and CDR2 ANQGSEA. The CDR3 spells CSVLAGPTGELFF. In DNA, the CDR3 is TGCAGCGTTCTTGCTGGACCCACCGGGGAGCTGTTTTTT.

The CDR3 loop reads CASHLFNSRKTYGYTF. The CDR3 nucleotides are TGTGCCAGCCACCTCTTCAATAGTCGAAAGACCTATGGCTACACCTTC. This chain connects TRBV5-6 to TRBJ1-2; no definite D call. With 7 bases removed from V and 4 bases from J, the gap between germline ends came to 23 bases. From germline, CDR1 is SGHDT and CDR2 YYEEEE. This CDR3 is built from 16 residues.

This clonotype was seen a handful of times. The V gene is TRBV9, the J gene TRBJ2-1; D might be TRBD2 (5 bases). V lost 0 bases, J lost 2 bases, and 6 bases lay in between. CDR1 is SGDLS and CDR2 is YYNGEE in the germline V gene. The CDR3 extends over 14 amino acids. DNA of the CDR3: TGTGCCAGCAGCGTAGGAGGGACCTACAATGAGCAGTTCTTC. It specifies CASSVGGTYNEQFF.

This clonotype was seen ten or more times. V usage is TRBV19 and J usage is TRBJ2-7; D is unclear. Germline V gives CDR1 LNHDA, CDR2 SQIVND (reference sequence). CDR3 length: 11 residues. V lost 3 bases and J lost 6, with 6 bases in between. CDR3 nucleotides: TGTGCCAGTAGTATCTTTGGCGAGCAGTACTTC. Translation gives CASSIFGEQYF. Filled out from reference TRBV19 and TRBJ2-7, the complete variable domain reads DGGITQSPKYLFRKEGQNVTLSCEQNLNHDAMYWYRQDPGQGLRLIYYSQIVNDFQKGDIAEGYSVSREKKESFPLTVTSAQKNPTAFYLCASSIFGEQYFGPGTRLTVT.